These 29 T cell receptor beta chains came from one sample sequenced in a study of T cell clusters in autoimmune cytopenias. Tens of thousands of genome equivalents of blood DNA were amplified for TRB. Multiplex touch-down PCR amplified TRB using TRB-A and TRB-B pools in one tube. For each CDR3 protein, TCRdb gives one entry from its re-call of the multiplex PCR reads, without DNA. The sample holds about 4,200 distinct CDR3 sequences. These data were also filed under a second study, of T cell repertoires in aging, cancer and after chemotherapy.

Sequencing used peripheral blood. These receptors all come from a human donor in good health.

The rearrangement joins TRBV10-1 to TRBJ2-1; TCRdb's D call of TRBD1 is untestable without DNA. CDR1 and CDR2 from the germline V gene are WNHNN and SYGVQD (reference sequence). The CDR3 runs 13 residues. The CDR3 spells CASSEDRLSEQFF.

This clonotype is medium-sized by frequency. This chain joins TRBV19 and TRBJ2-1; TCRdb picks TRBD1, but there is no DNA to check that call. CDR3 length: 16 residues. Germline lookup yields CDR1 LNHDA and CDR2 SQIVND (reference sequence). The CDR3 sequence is CASSTPGAPSYNEQFF.

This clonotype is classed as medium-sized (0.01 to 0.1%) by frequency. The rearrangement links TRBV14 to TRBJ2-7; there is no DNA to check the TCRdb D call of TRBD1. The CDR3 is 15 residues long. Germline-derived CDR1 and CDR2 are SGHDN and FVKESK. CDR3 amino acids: CASSPTGLVTYEQYF.

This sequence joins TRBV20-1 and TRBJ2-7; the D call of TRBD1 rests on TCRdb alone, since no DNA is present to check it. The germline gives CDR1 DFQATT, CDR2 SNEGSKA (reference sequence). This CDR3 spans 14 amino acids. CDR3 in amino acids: CSAREGPISYEQYF.

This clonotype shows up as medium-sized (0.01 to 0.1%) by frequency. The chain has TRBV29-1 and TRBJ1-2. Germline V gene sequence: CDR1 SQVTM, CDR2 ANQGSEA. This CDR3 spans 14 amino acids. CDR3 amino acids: CSVDPIAGDKGYTF.

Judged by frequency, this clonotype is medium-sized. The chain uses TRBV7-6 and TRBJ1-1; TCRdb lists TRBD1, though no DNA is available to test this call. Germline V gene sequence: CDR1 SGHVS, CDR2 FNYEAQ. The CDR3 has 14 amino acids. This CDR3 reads CASSSTPLNTEAFF.

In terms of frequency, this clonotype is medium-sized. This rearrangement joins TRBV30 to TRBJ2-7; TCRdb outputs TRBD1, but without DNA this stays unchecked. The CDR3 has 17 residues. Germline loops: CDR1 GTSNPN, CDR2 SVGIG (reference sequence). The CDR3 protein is CAWSVLLSQGTNYEQYF.

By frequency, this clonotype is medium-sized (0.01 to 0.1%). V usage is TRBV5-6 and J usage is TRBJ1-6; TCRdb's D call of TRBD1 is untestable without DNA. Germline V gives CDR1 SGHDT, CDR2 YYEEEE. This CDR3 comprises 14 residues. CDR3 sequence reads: CASSLGQYNSPLHF.

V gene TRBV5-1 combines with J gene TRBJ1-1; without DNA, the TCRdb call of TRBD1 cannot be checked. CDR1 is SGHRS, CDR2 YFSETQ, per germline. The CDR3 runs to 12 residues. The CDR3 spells CASSLPGTEAFF.

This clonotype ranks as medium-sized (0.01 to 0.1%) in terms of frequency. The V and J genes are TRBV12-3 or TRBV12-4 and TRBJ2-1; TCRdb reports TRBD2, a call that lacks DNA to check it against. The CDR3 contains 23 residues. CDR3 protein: CASSFVRYLGLADSDGSYNEQFF.

CDR3 residues: CASSFGGYSYEQYF. The chain uses TRBV13 and TRBJ2-7. This CDR3 has 14 amino acids. Germline CDR1 reads PRHDT; CDR2 reads FYEKMQ (reference sequence).

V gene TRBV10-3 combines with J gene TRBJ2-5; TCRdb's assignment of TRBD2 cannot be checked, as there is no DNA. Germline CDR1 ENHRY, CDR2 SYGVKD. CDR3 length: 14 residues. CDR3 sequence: CAIRGDGNQETQYF.

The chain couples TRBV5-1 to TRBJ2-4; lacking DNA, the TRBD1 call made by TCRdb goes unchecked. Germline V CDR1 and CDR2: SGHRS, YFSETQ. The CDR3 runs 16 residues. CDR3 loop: CASSYRQGFGKNIQYF.

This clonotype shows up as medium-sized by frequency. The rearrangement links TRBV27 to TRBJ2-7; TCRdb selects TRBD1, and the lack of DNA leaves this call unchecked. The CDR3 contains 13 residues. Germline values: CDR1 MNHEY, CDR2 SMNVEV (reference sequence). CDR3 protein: CASSDRGNYEQYF.

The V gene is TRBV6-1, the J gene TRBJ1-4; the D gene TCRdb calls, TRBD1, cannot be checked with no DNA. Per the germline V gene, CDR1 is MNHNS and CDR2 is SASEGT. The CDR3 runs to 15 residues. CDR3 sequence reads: CASSFRSGANEKLFF.

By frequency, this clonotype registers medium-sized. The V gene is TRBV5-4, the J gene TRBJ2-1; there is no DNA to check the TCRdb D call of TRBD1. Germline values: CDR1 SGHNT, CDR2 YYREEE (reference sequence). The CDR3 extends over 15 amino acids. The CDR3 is CASSLTGGDYNEQFF.

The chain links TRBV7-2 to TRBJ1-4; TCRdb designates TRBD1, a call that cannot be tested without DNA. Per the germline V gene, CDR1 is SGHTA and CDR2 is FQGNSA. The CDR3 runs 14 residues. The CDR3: CASNPGGIDEKLFF.

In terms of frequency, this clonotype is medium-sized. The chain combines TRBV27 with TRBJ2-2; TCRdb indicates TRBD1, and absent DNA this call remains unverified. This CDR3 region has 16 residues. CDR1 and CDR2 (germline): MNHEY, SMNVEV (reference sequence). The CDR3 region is CASSLSGRGHGGELFF.

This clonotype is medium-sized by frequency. The CDR3 loop is CASTRRAGGTDTQYF. The gene calls are TRBV27 and TRBJ2-3; absent DNA, TCRdb's TRBD1 call cannot be checked. The CDR3 totals 15 residues. In germline, CDR1 is MNHEY, CDR2 SMNVEV (reference sequence).

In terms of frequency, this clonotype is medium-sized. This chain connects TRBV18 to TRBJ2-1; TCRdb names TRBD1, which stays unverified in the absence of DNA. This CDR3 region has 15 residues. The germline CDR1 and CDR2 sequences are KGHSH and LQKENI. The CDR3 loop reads CASSPGVSGDNEQFF. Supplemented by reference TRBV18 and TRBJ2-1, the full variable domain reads NAGVMQNPRHLVRRRGQEARLRCSPMKGHSHVYWYRQLPEEGLKFMVYLQKENIIDESGMPKERFSAEFPKEGPSILRIQQVVRGDSAAYFCASSPGVSGDNEQFFGPGTRLTVL.

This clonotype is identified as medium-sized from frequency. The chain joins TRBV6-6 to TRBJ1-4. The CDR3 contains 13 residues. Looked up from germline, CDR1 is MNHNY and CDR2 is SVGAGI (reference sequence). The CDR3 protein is CASSSGEGEKLFF.

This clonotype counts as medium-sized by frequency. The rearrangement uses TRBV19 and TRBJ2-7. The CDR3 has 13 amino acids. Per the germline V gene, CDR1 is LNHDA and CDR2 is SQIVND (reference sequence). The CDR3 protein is CASSDRGSYEQYF.

The CDR3 protein is CASGTSALLDTQYF. The chain is built from TRBV11-2 and TRBJ2-3; TCRdb selects TRBD2, and the lack of DNA leaves this call unchecked. Germline values: CDR1 SGHAT, CDR2 FQNNGV. The CDR3 has 14 residues. The whole variable domain, remainder taken from reference TRBV11-2 and TRBJ2-3, is EAGVAQSPRYKIIEKRQSVAFWCNPISGHATLYWYQQILGQGPKLLIQFQNNGVVDDSQLPKDRFSAERLKGVDSTLKIQPAKLEDSAVYLCASGTSALLDTQYFGPGTRLTVL.

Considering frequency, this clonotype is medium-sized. Here the CDR3 reads CASSLERGHSYNEQFF. The chain carries TRBV7-6 and TRBJ2-1. The CDR3 is 16 residues long. Germline V CDR1 and CDR2: SGHVS, FNYEAQ.

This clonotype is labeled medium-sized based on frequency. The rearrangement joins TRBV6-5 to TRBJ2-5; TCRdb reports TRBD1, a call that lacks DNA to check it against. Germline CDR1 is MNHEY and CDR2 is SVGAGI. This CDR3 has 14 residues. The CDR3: CASSYNGGEETQYF.

CDR3 amino acids: CASSYVNSNQPQHF. The J gene is TRBJ1-5, the V gene TRBV6-6. The length of the CDR3 is 14 residues. Looked up from germline, CDR1 is MNHNY and CDR2 is SVGAGI (reference sequence).

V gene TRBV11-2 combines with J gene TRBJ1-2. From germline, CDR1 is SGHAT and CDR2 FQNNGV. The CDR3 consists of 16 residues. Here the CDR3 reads CASSFSRAGTSYGYTF.

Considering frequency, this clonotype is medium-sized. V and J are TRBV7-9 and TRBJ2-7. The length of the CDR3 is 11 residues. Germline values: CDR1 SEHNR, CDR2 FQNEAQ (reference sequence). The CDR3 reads CASSLVGEQYF. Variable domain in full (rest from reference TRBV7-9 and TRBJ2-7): DTGVSQNPRHKITKRGQNVTFRCDPISEHNRLYWYRQTLGQGPEFLTYFQNEAQLEKSRLLSDRFSAERPKGSFSTLEIQRTEQGDSAMYLCASSLVGEQYFGPGTRLTVT.

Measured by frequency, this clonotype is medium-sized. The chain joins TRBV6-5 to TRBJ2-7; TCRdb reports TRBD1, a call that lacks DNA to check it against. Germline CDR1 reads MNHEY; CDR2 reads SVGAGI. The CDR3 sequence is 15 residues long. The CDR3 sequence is CASSYSFGTGYEQYF.